A single sample is the source of the 27 T cell receptor beta chains below, sequenced in a study of T-cell memory formation after mild COVID-19. TCRdb re-analysed the 5' RACE reads in MiXCR, keeping a single row per CDR3 protein. The sample lists roughly 350,000 distinct CDR3 sequences; 25% to 30% were seen once. The sequenced sample consisted of PBMCs or a T cell subset sorted from them (not recorded which). Source of these receptors: an adult woman who had mild COVID-19 (a few samples of this study predate the infection). Cell type and time point are not known.

This clonotype was found a few times. The chain employs TRBV18 and TRBJ1-6, with D unresolved. V shed 3 bases and J shed 7 bases, with 13 bases lying between them. The CDR3 consists of 15 residues. Germline V gene sequence: CDR1 KGHSH, CDR2 LQKENI. The CDR3 nucleotides read TGTGCCAGCTCACCCTCCCGGGGAGGCAATTCACCCCTCCACTTT. As protein: CASSPSRGGNSPLHF.

The chain has TRBV6-2 or TRBV6-3 and TRBJ2-3, with TRBD1 matching 9 bases. Germline CDR1 is MNHEY and CDR2 is SVGEGT. Germline trimming cut 5 bases from V and 4 bases from J; bases unmatched to any gene: 7. The CDR3 extends over 15 amino acids. This chain's CDR3 is CASSGPGQGSDTQYF. DNA of the CDR3: TGTGCCAGCAGTGGGCCGGGACAGGGATCAGATACGCAGTATTTT.

This chain uses TRBV6-5 with TRBJ2-5, with TRBD2 identical over 8 bases. The CDR3 has 16 amino acids. The V and J ends lost 5 bases and 1 base, in that order; junction bases with no gene match: 9. CDR1 MNHEY and CDR2 SVGAGI come from the germline V gene. CDR3: CASSLVAGSFQETQYF. The CDR3 DNA sequence: TGTGCCAGCAGTCTCGTAGCGGGGAGTTTCCAAGAGACCCAGTACTTC.

This sequence joins TRBV12-3 or TRBV12-4 and TRBJ2-1; 7 positions agree with TRBD1. V lost 5 bases, J lost 4 bases, and 5 bases stayed unmatched. The CDR3 covers 14 residues. The CDR3 reads CASSQQGYYNEQFF. As DNA, the CDR3 is TGTGCCAGCAGTCAACAGGGGTATTACAATGAGCAGTTCTTC.

This clonotype was found a few times. The rearrangement joins TRBV4-2 to TRBJ2-3; D not certain. Between the trimmed V and J ends, which lost 4 bases and 3 bases, there was a span of 17 bases. Germline V gives CDR1 LGHNA, CDR2 YNFKEQ. This CDR3 has 16 residues. CDR3: CASSLYPGTSTDTQYF. CDR3 DNA: TGTGCCAGCAGCCTATACCCAGGCACGAGTACAGATACGCAGTATTTT.

This clonotype turned up a few times. The chain is built from TRBV24-1 and TRBJ2-2; D not resolved. From germline, CDR1 is KGHDR and CDR2 SFDVKD. The CDR3 is 14 amino acids. Trimming stripped 2 bases from V and 1 base from J, with 4 bases between. The CDR3 loop is CATSDWKNTGELFF. Written as DNA, the CDR3 is TGTGCCACCAGTGATTGGAAGAACACCGGGGAGCTGTTTTTT.

In this sample, this clonotype turned up a few times. DNA of the CDR3: TGTGCCAGTAGTAAGTACACTGAAGCTTTCTTT. Translation: CASSKYTEAFF. J is TRBJ1-1 and V is TRBV19; D is ambiguous. Germline CDR1 and CDR2: LNHDA and SQIVND (reference sequence). This CDR3 spans 11 amino acids. The germline V and J ends were trimmed by 4 bases and 3 bases, with 3 bases remaining between them.

This clonotype was detected a few times. The rearrangement joins TRBV6-6 to TRBJ2-7, with 8 bases that match TRBD1. Germline V gene lookup returns CDR1 MNHNY and CDR2 SVGAGI (reference sequence). There are 15 residues in the CDR3. V trimming: 6 bases; J trimming: 2 bases; junction bases outside the gene matches: 9. CDR3 in DNA: TGTGCCAGCAGGCCCTCCGGGACAGGACCCTACGAGCAGTACTTC. Its protein product is CASRPSGTGPYEQYF.

This clonotype was seen more than once but under ten times. V and J are TRBV5-1 and TRBJ2-1; D call uncertain. The V gene's germline CDR1 is SGHRS and CDR2 YFSETQ. The CDR3 runs to 15 residues. The V end lost 4 bases, the J end lost 8 bases, and 19 bases lay between the germline ends. CDR3 residues: CASSHLEPAPDEQFF. The DNA for the CDR3 is TGCGCCAGCAGCCACCTCGAACCAGCCCCAGATGAGCAGTTCTTC.

The chain has TRBV6-2 or TRBV6-3 and TRBJ2-1; D uncertain. CDR3 length equals 14 residues. From germline, CDR1 is MNHEY and CDR2 SVGEGT. V lost 0 bases to trimming and J lost 5 bases, with 8 bases between them. The CDR3 nucleotides read TGTGCCAGCAGTTACTCGAGTTCCCACAATGAGCAGTTCTTC. Protein: CASSYSSSHNEQFF.

Notes on this clonotype: A junction boundary mismatches the germline segment, possibly from a read error. The chain links TRBV18 to TRBJ2-1; TRBD1 matches 12 bases. The V gene's germline CDR1 is KGHSH and CDR2 LQKENI. This CDR3 region has 13 residues. The DNA of the CDR3 is TGTGCCAGCTCGTCCGGGACAGGGGGCACAGGGGTCTTC. This codes for CASSSGTGGTGVF. Full variable domain (missing parts from reference TRBV18 and TRBJ2-1): NAGVMQNPRHLVRRRGQEARLRCSPMKGHSHVYWYRQLPEEGLKFMVYLQKENIIDESGMPKERFSAEFPKEGPSILRIQQVVRGDSAAYFCASSSGTGGTGVFGPGTRLTVL.

The V call is TRBV19, the J call TRBJ2-1; 10 bases are a match to TRBD1. The trim removed 5 bases at V and 7 bases at J, leaving 8 bases unmatched. The CDR3 contains 15 residues. The germline V gene encodes CDR1 LNHDA and CDR2 SQIVND (reference sequence). CDR3 bases: TGTGCCAGTAGTGCGCCCGGGACAGGGGAAAATGAGCAGTTCTTC. Translating it yields CASSAPGTGENEQFF.

To note about this clonotype: Likely a read error: the CDR3 ends without its conserved phenylalanine or tryptophan. The rearrangement joins TRBV7-2 to TRBJ1-2, with D perhaps matching TRBD1 (5 bases). The ends were cut back, 0 bases at V and 4 bases at J, with 9 bases in the middle. This CDR3 spans 14 amino acids. Per the germline V gene, CDR1 is SGHTA and CDR2 is FQGNSA. The DNA for the CDR3 is TGTGCCAGCAGCTTAGCGCAGGGTACCTATGGCTACACCTTA. Encoded protein: CASSLAQGTYGYTL.

This chain joins TRBV11-2 and TRBJ2-5; 9 nucleotides align to TRBD2. V trimming: 1 base; J trimming: 9 bases; junction bases outside the gene matches: 15. From germline, CDR1 is SGHAT and CDR2 FQNNGV. The CDR3 sequence is 17 residues long. CDR3 loop: CASSLGGLAGPLRAQYF. For the CDR3, the DNA is TGTGCCAGCAGCTTAGGAGGTCTAGCGGGGCCCCTTAGGGCCCAGTACTTC.

The rearrangement links TRBV18 to TRBJ2-3; D is uncertain. The CDR3 length is 13 residues. The V end lost 0 bases, the J end lost 3 bases, and 4 bases lay between the germline ends. Germline V gene data show CDR1 as KGHSH and CDR2 as LQKENI. The chain's CDR3 is CASSPPTTDTQYF. The CDR3 DNA reads TGTGCCAGCTCACCACCCACGACAGATACGCAGTATTTT.

This clonotype was counted between two and nine times. This chain uses TRBV14 with TRBJ1-1; 8 nucleotides line up with TRBD1. The CDR3 has 15 residues. The junction had 8 bases not matched to a gene; V was cut back by 3 bases and J by 5 bases. Germline V lookup: CDR1 SGHDN, CDR2 FVKESK. This chain's CDR3 is CASSQRTGWVTEAFF. DNA of the CDR3: TGTGCCAGCAGCCAGCGGACAGGGTGGGTAACTGAAGCTTTCTTT.

The genes are TRBV4-1 and TRBJ1-1, with D perhaps TRBD1 (5 bases). This CDR3 has 13 amino acids. Trimming took 1 base from V and 8 from J, leaving 11 bases between them. Germline loops: CDR1 MGHRA, CDR2 YSYEKL. Here the CDR3 DNA reads TGCGCCAGCAGCCAAGTAGGCGGGGGGGAAGCTTTCTTT. Encoded protein: CASSQVGGGEAFF.

The chain is built from TRBV7-2 and TRBJ2-5; 8 bases are a match to TRBD1. The junction had 8 bases not matched to a gene; V was cut back by 3 bases and J by 5 bases. The CDR3 has 15 amino acids. From germline, CDR1 is SGHTA and CDR2 FQGNSA. DNA of the CDR3: TGTGCCAGCAGCTTGACGTCGGGACAGGTCGAGACCCAGTACTTC. Translation gives CASSLTSGQVETQYF.

This clonotype was seen more than once but under ten times. The chain couples TRBV12-3 or TRBV12-4 to TRBJ1-5; 9 nucleotides agree with TRBD1. With V trimmed by 6 bases and J by 3 bases, 9 bases remained unmatched. The length of the CDR3 is 16 residues. The DNA of the CDR3 is TGTGCCAGCAGATCCCTGGGGACAGGGAACAATCAGCCCCAGCATTTT. This codes for CASRSLGTGNNQPQHF.

This sequence joins TRBV27 and TRBJ2-7, with D possibly matching TRBD1 (5 bases). V was trimmed by 0 bases and J by 4 bases, leaving 13 bases between them. This CDR3 is 15 amino acids long. Germline V gene sequence: CDR1 MNHEY, CDR2 SMNVEV (reference sequence). The chain's CDR3 is CASSLSVGHYYEQYF. The CDR3 DNA follows: TGTGCCAGCAGTTTATCGGTCGGACACTATTACGAGCAGTACTTC.

CDR3 protein: CSARATASGETDTQYF. In DNA, the CDR3 is TGCAGTGCTAGAGCTACGGCTAGCGGGGAAACAGATACGCAGTATTTT. V gene TRBV20-1 combines with J gene TRBJ2-3, with 9 bases that match TRBD2. V shed 1 base, J shed 3 bases, and the junction held 8 bases outside the gene matches. Germline V gene sequence: CDR1 DFQATT, CDR2 SNEGSKA (reference sequence). The CDR3 is made up of 16 amino acids.

The CDR3 region is CASSFFMIGASNTGELFF. DNA of the CDR3: TGTGCCAGCAGCTTTTTTATGATTGGGGCCTCGAACACCGGGGAGCTGTTTTTT. This chain joins TRBV5-5 and TRBJ2-2, with D possibly being TRBD1 (5 bases). This CDR3 is 18 amino acids long. Trimming left V 2 bases short and J 0 bases short, with 17 bases between. Germline CDR1 is SGHKS and CDR2 is YYEKEE (reference sequence).

There are a few counts of this clonotype. This chain connects TRBV7-2 to TRBJ1-1; 10 nucleotides agree with TRBD1. The CDR3 sequence is 18 residues long. Germline values: CDR1 SGHTA, CDR2 FQGNSA. Trimming took 4 bases from V and 1 from J; bases not matched to a gene: 12. DNA for the CDR3: TGTGCCAGCAGCTCCTCCCCCGGGACAGGGGAAGCGAACACTGAAGCTTTCTTT. Its translation is CASSSSPGTGEANTEAFF.

This clonotype has just a few counts. J is TRBJ1-1 and V is TRBV7-9; D gene ambiguous. The germline CDR1 and CDR2 sequences are SEHNR and FQNEAQ (reference sequence). Deletions cut 5 bases from V and 8 bases from J, with 15 bases between. The CDR3 loop spans 13 amino acids. This CDR3 reads CASSIPGFGEAFF. Here the CDR3 DNA reads TGTGCCAGCAGCATCCCGGGGTTCGGGGAAGCTTTCTTT.

In regard to this clonotype: A junction boundary mismatches the germline segment, possibly from a read error. The rearrangement uses TRBV7-6 and TRBJ1-1, with TRBD1 identical over 7 bases. CDR3 length equals 16 residues. Germline CDR1 and CDR2: SGHVS and FNYEAQ. For the CDR3, the DNA is TGTGACAGCAGCTCCAGACAGGGACCCCTGAACACTGAAGCTTTCTTT. It is translated as CDSSSRQGPLNTEAFF.

The chain joins TRBV12-3 or TRBV12-4 to TRBJ1-1; D possibly corresponds to TRBD1 (5 bases). Trimming shortened V by 4 bases and J by 3 bases, and 21 bases separated the two germline ends. The CDR3 consists of 17 residues. The CDR3 protein is CASSSELRDSRDTEAFF. In DNA, the CDR3 is TGTGCCAGCAGTTCCGAACTCCGGGACTCTAGGGACACTGAAGCTTTCTTT.

The V gene is TRBV5-5, the J gene TRBJ2-1; 9 bases agree with TRBD2. The CDR3 is 17 residues long. V gave up 5 bases and J gave up 4 bases; unmatched junction bases: 13. CDR1 SGHKS and CDR2 YYEKEE come from the germline V gene (reference sequence). In nucleotides, the CDR3 is TGTGCCAGCAGACGTGGACTAGCGATTTCCGGTTACAATGAGCAGTTCTTC. As protein: CASRRGLAISGYNEQFF.